This TCR beta chain was captured by sequencing in a study of cytomegalovirus exposure and HLA in healthy donors (dated by TCRdb to about 2017). Regarding the research as a whole: In an earlier analysis of 587 of the donors, less than 350 Gb of sequence data and 117 million unique TCR beta sequences from approximately 180 million T cells were reported. All discovery cohort repertoires had been generated on a single sequencing platform. Using immunosequencing, the study profiled T cell repertoires from around 680 subjects and related those repertoires to cytomegalovirus serostatus. Roughly five DR-DQ haplotypes were handled as single units for association and clustering because linkage in the cohort was strong. Donor age, sex, ethnicity and CMV serostatus were compiled alongside the repertoire data. The study aimed to test whether cataloging public T cell receptors could reveal signatures of past pathogen exposure. Among over 350 genotyped donors of the cohort, an average of approximately 240,000 unique TCR beta nucleotide sequences were sequenced per donor, around 20% of them non-productive. In a later genetic analysis, genome-wide SNP genotypes for about three fifths of the roughly 670 donors were used, and that subset was treated as a discovery cohort. Roughly 300 gigabases of sequencing data and 80 million or so unique TCR sequences were included in an early release covering about 600 HLA-typed donors. A separate validation cohort of roughly 110 different subjects was used in addition to the 666-subject first cohort. Among the roughly 410 genotyped donors, under 90% belonged to the genetic ancestry cluster associated with self-reported Caucasian donors. A later analysis re-examined previously published TCR beta repertoires from more than 550 donors and added high-resolution HLA genotyping to investigate patterns of TCR occurrence. The number of typed donors differed by locus: roughly 620-630 for A, B, C, DRB1 and DQB1; approximately 520 for DQA1; approximately 600 for DPA1; and around 470 for DPB1. To predict cytomegalovirus infection status, the study brought together high-throughput TCR immunosequencing, statistical association of individual TCRs with disease status, and machine learning. An earlier analysis of 587 of the donors applied high-throughput TCR beta sequencing to assess whether each TCR beta V gene segment acted as functional or pseudogenic. The later analysis used no new phenotypic data to find candidate immune exposures, relying instead on TCR beta sequences and their occurrence across donors. HLA typing included class I and class II loci at four-digit resolution.

What the work shows at the level of the full study, not this receptor alone: A further reported finding was that TCR beta sequences accurately predicted the HLA-A and HLA-B alleles for most subjects in the first cohort. A total of some 180 TCR beta chains were listed by the study as associated with cytomegalovirus. Most TCR sequences were observed very rarely across donors, whereas some public TCRs were present in many individuals. The classifier was reported to diagnose cytomegalovirus status with high specificity and sensitivity in both the original cohort and the validation cohort. A later analysis found that TCR association rates varied across HLA loci, with DRB1 alleles showing the most associated TCRs and HLA-C alleles the fewest. In a later analysis, most CMV-associated TCR beta chains were found to appear HLA-restricted, with HLA associations seemingly driven largely by CMV exposure. Specific HLA alleles were associated with 15,000 to 20,000 TCR beta sequences at a false discovery rate of 0.05 in a later analysis. A later genetic analysis reported fewer N-insertions in productive TCRs among donors in an Asian-associated ancestry cluster than the roughly 690-donor mean. Roughly uniform sequencing depth across donors was assumed in presence/absence analyses, although this assumption may not hold. Correlated functional status among segregating V segments might reflect linkage disequilibrium, but an unknown experimental factor could not be ruled out. Because the 87-base-pair reads could not distinguish some IMGT-functional V segments, including TRBV6-2 and TRBV6-3, those segments were excluded. Because HLA typing was missing for some donors at each locus, association tests included only the typed subset. When HLA alleles, especially DR and DQ, strongly co-occurred, TCR associations were difficult to assign to individual alleles. The authors suggested that the approach could potentially be generalized to other disease states and immunological phenotypes. In a later analysis, HLA-associated TCR beta chains were found to be more clonally expanded and to have lower generation probabilities than equally common non-associated chains. The sequencing pipeline was judged likely to have produced a cluster of highly shared sequence variants as a technical artifact. About 17 rarely observed V segments, including chromosome 9 orphons, were excluded from the earlier analysis of several hundred of the donors because counts were too low. A later analysis reported that several top co-occurrence clusters appeared linked to parvovirus B19, influenza, CMV and Epstein-Barr virus. V-gene and J-gene trimming of TCR beta chains was associated with a missense DCLRE1C variant in a later genetic analysis, and the association was replicated in an independent cohort. Broadly in line with IMGT annotations, most TCR beta V segments showed up in productive rearrangements about 87% or about 30% of the time in an earlier analysis of 450 to 750 of the donors. A few of the identified cytomegalovirus-associated TCR beta chains were confirmed in vitro to be specific for cytomegalovirus antigens. The only immune exposure information available for the cohort was CMV serostatus. This cohort had only TCR beta chains sequenced, and the lack of alpha or paired-chain data limited which features could be detected.

Points on this clone: The antigen this receptor binds is unknown. The sample holds no much larger clone one base away, and base qualities are not on file.

Trimming accounts for 2 bases at V and 10 bases at J, while the number of junction bases matched to no gene is 10. Reading the germline V gene gives CDR1 SGHNT and CDR2 YENEEA. The CDR3 contains 16 residues, cysteine and phenylalanine counted. The entry retains the CDR3 DNA only, 48 bases that are in frame from base 1. The cohort consisted of some 670 healthy bone marrow donors. Cohort members were all nominally healthy when sampled, although unrecorded immune exposures were likely present. The donor tested CMV seronegative, placing the donor among the 300 to 400 seronegative members of the cohort. Each donor provided a peripheral blood sample, and peripheral blood mononuclear cells were used for TCR beta sequencing. Genomic DNA extraction from the blood cell samples was performed with the Qiagen DNeasy Blood Extraction Kit. Libraries were built with the immunoSEQ multiplex PCR assay. A mixture of 60 forward primers for TCR Vbeta segments and 13 reverse primers for TCR Jbeta segments was used in the multiplex PCR. A multiplex PCR assay on genomic DNA amplified the CDR3 region of rearranged TCR beta genes. Amplified TCR beta libraries were sequenced as 87-base-pair reads on the Illumina HiSeq System. The original methods were these. Across the roughly 600 repertoires, a later analysis counted tens of millions of unique TCR beta chains, roughly 11 million of which were shared by at least two donors. Raw reads were error-corrected and collapsed into unique sequences by a nearest-neighbor algorithm in which closely related sequences were merged to remove PCR and sequencing errors. CDR3 sequences were aligned to IMGT reference sequences to assign V, D and J gene segments. Each retained sequence needed at least a six-nucleotide match to both a V gene segment and a J gene segment. A rearrangement counted as productive if the CDR3 had no stop codons and remained in frame with V and J, and every other rearrangement counted as non-productive. Following IMGT convention, CDR3 was defined as the stretch from the second conserved V-encoded cysteine up to the conserved J-encoded phenylalanine. The earlier analysis of some 550 of the donors excluded any sequence lacking an unambiguous match to a single V gene segment. An earlier analysis of 587 of the donors called V segments functional above 56.7% productive rearrangements and segregating when the between-donor standard deviation exceeded 5%. A statistical classification framework was developed to diagnose cytomegalovirus status using the catalog of TCR beta chain sequences. V and J gene assignment, in a later analysis, came from comparing TCR nucleotide sequences with IMGT/GENE-DB human TR gene sequences. A later analysis assigned CDR3 sequences and most-parsimonious VDJ recombination scenarios with the TCRdist pipeline. In a later analysis, each TCR beta chain was defined by its CDR3 amino acid sequence together with its V-gene family, and reads without a unique V-gene family were excluded. In a later analysis, several hundred highly shared, low-generation-probability nucleotide sequences were removed to address suspected cross-contamination and a sequencing artifact. For each public chain, a later analysis derived a clonal expansion index from normalized ranks of inferred template counts within each repertoire. In a later analysis, generation probabilities were computed using a VDJ recombination model fitted to out-of-frame rearrangements, and the results were checked against IGoR. In a later analysis, TCR-TCR, TCR-HLA and TCR-CMV co-occurrence was scored with hypergeometric tests, and a repertoire-size bias correction was applied to TCR pairs. A later analysis estimated false discovery rates by permuting HLA or CMV assignments 20 times. In a later analysis, co-occurring TCRs were grouped with DBSCAN, and TCRdist sequence similarity was added when clustering was performed within HLA-allele-positive subsets. Repertoires with fewer than 30,000 or more than 120,000 public chains, plus five repertoires with anomalous nucleotide sharing, were excluded from co-occurrence clustering. The clones in this table, taken by TCRdb from immuneACCESS, are in-frame only. Not every clone is retained; where verified, under half of the shortfall comes from an unresolved V gene, and the cause of the rest is unknown. D and trimming were read from the DNA, whereas the V and J calls and clone size are those reported in that table. The sample data list about 200,000 clones, and more than 85% of these were observed just once. Jointly, the top ten make up roughly 1.7% of the sample.

The sequence derives from a woman aged 18 to 35 in good health and CMV-seronegative. Input material: PBMCs. The chain is encoded by TRBV11-3 joined to TRBJ1-6; TRBD1 aligns with 8 central bases. The CDR3 has the sequence CASSLNARQGQSPLHF. The nucleotide sequence is given as TGTGCCAGCAGCTTAAACGCCCGACAGGGGCAATCACCCCTCCACTTT.